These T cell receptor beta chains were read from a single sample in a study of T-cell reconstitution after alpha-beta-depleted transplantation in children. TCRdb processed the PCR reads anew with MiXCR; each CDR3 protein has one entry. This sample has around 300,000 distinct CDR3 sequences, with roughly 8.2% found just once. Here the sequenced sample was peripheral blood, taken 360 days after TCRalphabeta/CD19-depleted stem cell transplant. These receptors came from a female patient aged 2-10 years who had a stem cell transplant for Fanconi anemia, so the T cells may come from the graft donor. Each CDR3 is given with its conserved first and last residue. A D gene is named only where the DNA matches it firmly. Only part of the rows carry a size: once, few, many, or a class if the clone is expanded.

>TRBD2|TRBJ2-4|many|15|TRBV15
TGTGCCACCAGCAGCGAACTAGCGGGGGGGGACATTCAGTACTTC
CATSSELAGGDIQYF
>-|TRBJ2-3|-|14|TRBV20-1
TGCAGTGCTAGAGAGGAGCGGAGATCAGATACGCAGTATTTT
CSAREERRSDTQYF
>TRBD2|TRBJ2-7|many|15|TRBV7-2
TGTGCCAGCAGCTTACTGGGGACTAGCGGGGGGAAGCAGTACTTC
CASSLLGTSGGKQYF
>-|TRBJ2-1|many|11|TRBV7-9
TGTGCCAGCAGCTTAGCGGATGAGCAGTTCTTC
CASSLADEQFF
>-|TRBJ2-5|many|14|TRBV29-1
TGCAGCGTTGCTGTCAGGGGTCTGGGAGAGACCCAGTACTTC
CSVAVRGLGETQYF
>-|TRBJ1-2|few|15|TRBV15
TGTGCCACCAGCAGAGGGACGCAGGAGGGCTATGGCTACACCTTC
CATSRGTQEGYGYTF
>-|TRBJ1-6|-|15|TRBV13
TGTGCCAGCAGCTTACAAGGGACGGGGAATTCACCCCTCCACTTT
CASSLQGTGNSPLHF
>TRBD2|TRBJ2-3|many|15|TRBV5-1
TGCGCCAGCAGCTCGTCCGGACTAGCGGGAGATACGCAGTATTTT
CASSSSGLAGDTQYF
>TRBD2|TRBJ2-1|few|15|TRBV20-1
TGCAGTGCTTATGGGACTAGCGGGTCCTACAATGAGCAGTTCTTC
CSAYGTSGSYNEQFF
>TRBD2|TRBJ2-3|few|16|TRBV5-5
TGTGCCAGCAGCTTGAATGGGAATAGCGGGGGGGATACGCAGTATTTT
CASSLNGNSGGDTQYF
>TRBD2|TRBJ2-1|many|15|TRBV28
TGTGCCAGCGTACTAGGACTAGCGGGAGTCAATGAGCAGTTCTTC
CASVLGLAGVNEQFF
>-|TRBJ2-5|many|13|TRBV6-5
TGTGCCAGCAGTTACGGGGCTAAAGAGACCCAGTACTTC
CASSYGAKETQYF
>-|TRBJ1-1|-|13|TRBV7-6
TGTGCCAGCAGCTTATCAGCGGGTACTGAAGCTTTCTTT
CASSLSAGTEAFF
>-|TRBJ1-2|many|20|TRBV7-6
TGTGCCAGCAGCTTAGCCAGAAACGGGGCAGGGCCCCAACCTAACTATGGCTACACCTTC
CASSLARNGAGPQPNYGYTF
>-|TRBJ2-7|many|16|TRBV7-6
TGTGCCAGCAGCTTGTCCGGGACTCGCAGCTCCTACGAGCAGTACTTC
CASSLSGTRSSYEQYF
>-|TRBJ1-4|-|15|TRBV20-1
TGCAGTGCTAGAGATTCGGGCAGACCTAATGAAAAACTGTTTTTT
CSARDSGRPNEKLFF
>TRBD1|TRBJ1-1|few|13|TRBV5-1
TGCGCCAGCAGGACGACAGGGGCCCCTGAAGCTTTCTTT
CASRTTGAPEAFF
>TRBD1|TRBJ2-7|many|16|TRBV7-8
TGTGCCAGCAGCTTAGCGGAGACAGGGATAACCTACGAGCAGTACTTC
CASSLAETGITYEQYF
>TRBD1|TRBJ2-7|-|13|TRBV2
TGTGCCATTAGGACAGGTTACTCCTACGAGCAGTACTTC
CAIRTGYSYEQYF
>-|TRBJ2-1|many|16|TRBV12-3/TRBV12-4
TGTGCCAGCAGGTCATCAGGGGCCTTCTCCTACAATGAGCAGTTCTTC
CASRSSGAFSYNEQFF
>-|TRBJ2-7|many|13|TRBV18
TGTGCCAGCTCACTACTTCTCGATGGGGAGCAGTACTTC
CASSLLLDGEQYF
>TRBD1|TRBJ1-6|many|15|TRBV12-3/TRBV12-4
TGTGCCAGCAGTTTAGGAGGGACAGGGTATTCACCCCTCCACTTT
CASSLGGTGYSPLHF